The T cell receptor beta chain under discussion was sequenced for a study of patients and donors after allogeneic stem cell transplantation. In TCRdb, the RT-PCR reads were re-called with MiXCR into one record per CDR3 protein. This sample has over 65,000 distinct CDR3 sequences, with around 27% found just once. The germline V gene has CDR1 MGHRA and CDR2 YSYEKL. V was pared by 0 bases and J by 7 bases, with 8 bases between. The CDR3 has 13 residues. The receptor was isolated from a human donor who was either an allogeneic HSCT recipient or a stem cell or donor lymphocyte infusion donor (not recorded which). It is not recorded whose cells these are; they may come from a transplant donor. The rearrangement links TRBV4-1 to TRBJ2-3, with D unclear. Sequenced sample: blood, either unsorted or a sorted T cell fraction (not recorded which). The CDR3 reads CASSQDQWYTQYF. The CDR3 nucleotides are TGCGCCAGCAGCCAAGATCAGTGGTATACGCAGTATTTT.